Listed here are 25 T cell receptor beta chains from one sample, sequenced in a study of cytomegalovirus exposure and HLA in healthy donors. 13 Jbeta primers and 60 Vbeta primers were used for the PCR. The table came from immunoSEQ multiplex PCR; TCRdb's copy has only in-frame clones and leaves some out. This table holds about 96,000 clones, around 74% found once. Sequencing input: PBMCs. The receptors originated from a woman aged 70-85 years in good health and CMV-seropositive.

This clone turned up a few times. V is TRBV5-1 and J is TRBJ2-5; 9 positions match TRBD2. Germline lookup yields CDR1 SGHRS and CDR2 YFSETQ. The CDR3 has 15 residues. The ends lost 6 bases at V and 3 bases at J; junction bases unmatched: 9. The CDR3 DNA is TGCGCCAGCACTCTAATAGCGGGGGCTGAAGAGACCCAGTACTTC. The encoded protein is CASTLIAGAEETQYF.

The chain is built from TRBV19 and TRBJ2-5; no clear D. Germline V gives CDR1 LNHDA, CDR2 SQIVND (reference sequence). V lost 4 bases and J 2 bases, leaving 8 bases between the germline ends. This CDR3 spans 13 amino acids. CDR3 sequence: CASSRAAQETQYF. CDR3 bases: TGTGCCAGTAGTAGGGCAGCACAAGAGACCCAGTACTTC.

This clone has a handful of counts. CDR3 residues: CASRQRATSVKSHDTQYF. As DNA, the CDR3 is TGCGCCAGCCGGCAAAGGGCAACTAGCGTCAAAAGCCACGATACGCAGTATTTT. The gene calls are TRBV5-1 and TRBJ2-3, with 7 nucleotides matching TRBD2. V dropped 7 bases and J dropped 6; count of bases not matched to a gene: 23. The CDR3 spans 18 residues. Per the germline V gene, CDR1 is SGHRS and CDR2 is YFSETQ.

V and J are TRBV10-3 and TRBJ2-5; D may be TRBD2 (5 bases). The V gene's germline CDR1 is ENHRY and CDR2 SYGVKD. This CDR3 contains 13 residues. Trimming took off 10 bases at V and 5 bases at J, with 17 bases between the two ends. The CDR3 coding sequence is TGTGCCACCACGGTCCCATCGGGGGAGACCCAGTACTTC. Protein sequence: CATTVPSGETQYF.

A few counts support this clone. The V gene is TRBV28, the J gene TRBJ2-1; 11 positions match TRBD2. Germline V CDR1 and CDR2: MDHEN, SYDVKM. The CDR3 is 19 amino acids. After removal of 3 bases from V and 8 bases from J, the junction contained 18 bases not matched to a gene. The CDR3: CASSLLVSLAGGLMDEQFF. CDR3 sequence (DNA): TGTGCCAGCAGTTTGCTCGTGTCCTTAGCGGGAGGGCTCATGGATGAGCAGTTCTTC.

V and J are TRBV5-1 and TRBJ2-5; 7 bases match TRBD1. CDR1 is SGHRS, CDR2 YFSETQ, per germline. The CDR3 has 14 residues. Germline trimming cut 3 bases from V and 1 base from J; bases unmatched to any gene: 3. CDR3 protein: CASSSGTVQETQYF. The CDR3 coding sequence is TGCGCCAGCAGCTCCGGGACAGTCCAAGAGACCCAGTACTTC.

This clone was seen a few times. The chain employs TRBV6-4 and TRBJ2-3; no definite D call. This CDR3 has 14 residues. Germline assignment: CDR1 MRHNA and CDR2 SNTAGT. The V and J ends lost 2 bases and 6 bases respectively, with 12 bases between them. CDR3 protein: CASSDLSRPDTQYF. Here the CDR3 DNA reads TGTGCCAGCAGTGACCTATCGCGTCCGGATACGCAGTATTTT.

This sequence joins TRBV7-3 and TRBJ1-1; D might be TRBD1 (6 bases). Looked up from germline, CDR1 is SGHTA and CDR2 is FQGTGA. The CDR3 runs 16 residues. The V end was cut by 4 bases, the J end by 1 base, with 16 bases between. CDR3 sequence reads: CASSSLGPTGNTEAFF. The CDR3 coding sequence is TGTGCCAGCAGCTCGCTTGGCCCGACAGGGAACACTGAAGCTTTCTTT.

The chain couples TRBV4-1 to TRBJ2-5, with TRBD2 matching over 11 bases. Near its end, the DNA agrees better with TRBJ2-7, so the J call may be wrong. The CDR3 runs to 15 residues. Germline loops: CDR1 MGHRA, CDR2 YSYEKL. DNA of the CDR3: TGCGCCAGCAGCCCTCTAGCGGGAGGTTCCTACGAGCAGTACTTC. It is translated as CASSPLAGGSYEQYF.

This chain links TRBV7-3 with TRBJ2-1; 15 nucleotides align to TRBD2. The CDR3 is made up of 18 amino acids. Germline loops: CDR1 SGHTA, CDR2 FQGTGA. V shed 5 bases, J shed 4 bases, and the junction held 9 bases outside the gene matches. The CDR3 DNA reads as TGTGCCAGCAGCCCAGCAGGACTAGCGGGAGGGCTATACAATGAGCAGTTCTTC. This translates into CASSPAGLAGGLYNEQFF.

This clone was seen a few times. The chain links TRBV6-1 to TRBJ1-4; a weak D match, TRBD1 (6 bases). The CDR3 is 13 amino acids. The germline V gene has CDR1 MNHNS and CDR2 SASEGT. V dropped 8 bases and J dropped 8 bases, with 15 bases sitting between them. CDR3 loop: CASGRQGREKLFF. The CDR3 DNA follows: TGTGCCAGCGGTCGGCAGGGGCGAGAAAAACTGTTTTTT.

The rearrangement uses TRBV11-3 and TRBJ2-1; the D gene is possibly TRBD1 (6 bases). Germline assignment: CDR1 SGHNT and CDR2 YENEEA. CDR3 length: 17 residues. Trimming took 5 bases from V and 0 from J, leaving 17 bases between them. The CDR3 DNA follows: TGTGCCAGCAGCCCAGGGGCCCATCAGCCCTCCTACAATGAGCAGTTCTTC. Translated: CASSPGAHQPSYNEQFF.

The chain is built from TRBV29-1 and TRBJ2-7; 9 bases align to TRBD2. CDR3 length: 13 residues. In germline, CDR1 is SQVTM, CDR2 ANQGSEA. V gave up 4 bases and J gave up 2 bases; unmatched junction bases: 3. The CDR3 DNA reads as TGCAGCGTTGTGGCTAGCGGGACCTACGAGCAGTACTTC. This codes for CSVVASGTYEQYF.

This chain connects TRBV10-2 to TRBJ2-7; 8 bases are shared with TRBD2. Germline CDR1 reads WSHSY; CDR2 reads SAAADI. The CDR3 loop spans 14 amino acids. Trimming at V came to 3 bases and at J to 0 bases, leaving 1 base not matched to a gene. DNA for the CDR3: TGCGCCAGCAGTGACAGCGGGAGCTCCTACGAGCAGTACTTC. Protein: CASSDSGSSYEQYF.

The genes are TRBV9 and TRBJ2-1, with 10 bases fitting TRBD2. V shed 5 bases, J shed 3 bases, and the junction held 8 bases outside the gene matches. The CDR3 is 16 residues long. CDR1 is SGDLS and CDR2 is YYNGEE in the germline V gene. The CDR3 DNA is TGTGCCAGCAGTGGGCTAGCGGGAGCGAACTACAATGAGCAGTTCTTC. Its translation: CASSGLAGANYNEQFF.

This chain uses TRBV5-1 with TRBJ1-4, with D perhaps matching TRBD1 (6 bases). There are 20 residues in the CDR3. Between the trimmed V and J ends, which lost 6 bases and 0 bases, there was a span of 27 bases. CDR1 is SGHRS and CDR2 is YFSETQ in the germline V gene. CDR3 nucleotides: TGCGCCAGCACCAAAGGGGCTACAGGGACAAAGGGAGCAACTAATGAAAAACTGTTTTTT. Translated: CASTKGATGTKGATNEKLFF.

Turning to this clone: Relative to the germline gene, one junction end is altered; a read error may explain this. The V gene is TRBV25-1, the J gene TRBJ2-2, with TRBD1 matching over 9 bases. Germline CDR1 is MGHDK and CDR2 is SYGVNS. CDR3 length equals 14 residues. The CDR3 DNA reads TGTGCCAGCGCCGGACAGGGGAACGCCGGGGAGCTGTTTTTT. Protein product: CASAGQGNAGELFF.

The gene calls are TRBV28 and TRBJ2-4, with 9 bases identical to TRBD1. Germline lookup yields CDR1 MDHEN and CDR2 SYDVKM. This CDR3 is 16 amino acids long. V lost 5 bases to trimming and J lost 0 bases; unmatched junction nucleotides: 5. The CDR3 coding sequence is TGTGCCAGCAGTCCCGGACAGGGGCTAGCCAAAAACATTCAGTACTTC. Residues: CASSPGQGLAKNIQYF.

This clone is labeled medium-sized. The chain's CDR3 is CASSRDRVARDSSGELFF. In nucleotides, the CDR3 is TGTGCCAGCAGCCGGGACAGGGTGGCTCGGGACAGTTCCGGGGAGCTGTTTTTT. This sequence joins TRBV25-1 and TRBJ2-2; TRBD1 agrees at 9 bases. Germline V gene sequence: CDR1 MGHDK, CDR2 SYGVNS. Losses at the gene ends were 6 bases for V and 6 bases for J; bases not matched to a gene: 17. The CDR3 has 18 amino acids.

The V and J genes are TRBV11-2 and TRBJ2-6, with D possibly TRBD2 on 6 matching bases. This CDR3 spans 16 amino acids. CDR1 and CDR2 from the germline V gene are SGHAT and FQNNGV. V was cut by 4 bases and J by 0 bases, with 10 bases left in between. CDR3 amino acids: CASSWAGSSGANVLTF. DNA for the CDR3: TGTGCCAGCAGCTGGGCGGGGAGCTCTGGGGCCAACGTCCTGACTTTC.

CDR3: CASSQDRRNQPQHF. Here the CDR3 DNA reads TGTGCCAGCAGTCAGGACAGACGCAATCAGCCCCAGCATTTT. The chain couples TRBV5-6 to TRBJ1-5, with TRBD1 as a possible D gene (6 bases). V was trimmed by 5 bases and J by 2 bases, leaving 11 bases between them. Germline CDR1 SGHDT, CDR2 YYEEEE. The CDR3 is made up of 14 amino acids.

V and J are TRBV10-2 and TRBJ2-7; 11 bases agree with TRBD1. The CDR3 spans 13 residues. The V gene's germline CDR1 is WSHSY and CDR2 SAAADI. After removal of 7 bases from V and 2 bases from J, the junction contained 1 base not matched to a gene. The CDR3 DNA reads TGCGCCAGCAAGGGACAGGGGGCCTACGAGCAGTACTTC. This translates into CASKGQGAYEQYF.

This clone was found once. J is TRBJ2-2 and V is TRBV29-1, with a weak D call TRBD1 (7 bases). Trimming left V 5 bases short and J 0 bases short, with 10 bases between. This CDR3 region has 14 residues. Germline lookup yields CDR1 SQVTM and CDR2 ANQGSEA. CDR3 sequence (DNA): TGCAGCGTTACAGGGGACTCGAACACCGGGGAGCTGTTTTTT. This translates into CSVTGDSNTGELFF.

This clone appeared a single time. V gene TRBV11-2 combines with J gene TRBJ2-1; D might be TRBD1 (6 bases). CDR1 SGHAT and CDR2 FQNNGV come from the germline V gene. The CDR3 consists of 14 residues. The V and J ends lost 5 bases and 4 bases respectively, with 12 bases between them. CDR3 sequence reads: CASSPTGSYNEQFF. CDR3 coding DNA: TGTGCCAGCAGCCCAACAGGGTCATACAATGAGCAGTTCTTC.

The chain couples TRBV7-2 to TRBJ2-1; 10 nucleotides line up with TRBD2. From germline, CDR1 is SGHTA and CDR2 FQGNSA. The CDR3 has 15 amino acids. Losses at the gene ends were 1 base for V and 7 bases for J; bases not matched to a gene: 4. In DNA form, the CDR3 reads TGTGCCAGCAGCTTAGGAGCGGGGGGGGCAAATGAGCAGTTCTTC. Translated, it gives CASSLGAGGANEQFF.